These 8 T cell receptor beta chains came from one sample sequenced in a study of cytomegalovirus exposure and HLA in healthy donors. Method: immunoSEQ multiplex PCR; TCRdb's copy keeps in-frame clones and lacks some. This table holds 90,000 to 130,000 clones, around 85% found once. The material sequenced was PBMCs. The receptors shown here come from a woman aged 18-35 years in good health and CMV-seronegative.

This rearrangement joins TRBV13 to TRBJ2-5; 12 positions match TRBD1. Germline V gene data show CDR1 as PRHDT and CDR2 as FYEKMQ (reference sequence). V shed 4 bases and J 4 bases; nucleotides not matched to a gene: 10. There are 17 residues in the CDR3. DNA of the CDR3: TGTGCCAGCAGCTCGGGGACAGGGGGCGCATATGGAGAGACCCAGTACTTC. Its translation is CASSSGTGGAYGETQYF.

V and J are TRBV6-6 and TRBJ2-7, with D maybe TRBD1 (6 bases). Per germline, CDR1 MNHNY and CDR2 SVGAGI (reference sequence). The CDR3 length is 12 residues. Trimming took off 5 bases at V and 6 bases at J, with 11 bases between the two ends. The CDR3 reads CASSHQGFEQYF. The CDR3 bases are TGTGCCAGCAGTCACCAGGGGTTCGAGCAGTACTTC.

This chain uses TRBV29-1 with TRBJ2-3; TRBD2 matches 10 bases. The germline gives CDR1 SQVTM, CDR2 ANQGSEA. The V segment lost 5 bases and the J segment 6 bases; nucleotides outside the gene matches: 11. The CDR3 is 15 amino acids. The DNA of the CDR3 is TGCAGCGTTACGAACGAGCGGGGGGGCTTGGATACGCAGTATTTT. It specifies CSVTNERGGLDTQYF.

The rearrangement uses TRBV29-1 and TRBJ1-4; the D gene is possibly TRBD1 (6 bases). Trimming cost V 4 bases and J 8 bases, with 14 bases left between them. The CDR3 runs to 13 residues. CDR1 SQVTM and CDR2 ANQGSEA come from the germline V gene. The CDR3 loop is CSVGAQGWEKLFF. CDR3 coding DNA: TGCAGCGTTGGAGCACAGGGTTGGGAAAAACTGTTTTTT.

A single count supports this clone. The chain links TRBV5-1 to TRBJ1-4; TRBD1 is a possible D gene (5 bases). Trimming shortened V by 5 bases and J by 3 bases, and 11 bases separated the two germline ends. CDR3 length: 14 amino acids. Per germline, CDR1 SGHRS and CDR2 YFSETQ. This chain's CDR3 is CASSKGAPNEKLFF. CDR3 bases: TGCGCCAGCAGTAAAGGGGCCCCTAATGAAAAACTGTTTTTT. The entire variable domain, with the rest obtained from reference TRBV5-1 and TRBJ1-4, is as follows: KAGVTQTPRYLIKTRGQQVTLSCSPISGHRSVSWYQQTPGQGLQFLFEYFSETQRNKGNFPGRFSGRQFSNSRSEMNVSTLELGDSALYLCASSKGAPNEKLFFGSGTQLSVL.

The V call is TRBV6-1, the J call TRBJ2-1; 10 bases are a match to TRBD2. CDR1 and CDR2 from the germline V gene are MNHNS and SASEGT. With 7 bases clipped from V and 6 bases from J, the junction kept 6 bases outside the gene matches. The CDR3 runs 14 residues. The CDR3 DNA reads TGTGCCAGCATCGAGCTAGCGGGGGTCAATGAGCAGTTCTTC. Protein: CASIELAGVNEQFF.

This rearrangement joins TRBV6-5 to TRBJ1-5; a possible D gene is TRBD1 (5 bases). Germline V CDR1 and CDR2: MNHEY, SVGAGI. V was trimmed by 2 bases and J by 1 base, leaving 12 bases between them. This CDR3 is 16 amino acids long. The CDR3 DNA sequence: TGTGCCAGCAGTTACAGCCACAGGCAGAGCAATCAGCCCCAGCATTTT. As protein: CASSYSHRQSNQPQHF.

J is TRBJ2-7 and V is TRBV13, with TRBD2 matching 11 bases. V was pared by 0 bases and J by 4 bases, with 11 bases of the junction left unmatched. In germline, CDR1 is PRHDT, CDR2 FYEKMQ (reference sequence). CDR3 size: 18 residues. The CDR3 here is CASSLGLAGGSGSYEQYF. CDR3 nucleotide sequence: TGTGCCAGCAGCTTAGGGCTAGCGGGGGGATCGGGCTCATACGAGCAGTACTTC.